One sample yielded the 4 T cell receptor beta chains listed below, sequenced in a study of blood T cell repertoires in COVID-19. TCRdb's table, derived via immunoSEQ multiplex PCR, lists solely in-frame clones and lacks some. There are around 16,000 clones in the sample; over 80% occur only once, and under 20% lies in the top ten. The sequenced sample was peripheral blood. These receptor sequences come from a human donor in a cohort sampled during active COVID-19.

This clone came up a few times. The chain recombines TRBV3-1 (or the pseudogene TRBV3-2) with TRBJ2-2, with a possible D match to TRBD1 (6 bases). The CDR3 extends over 16 amino acids. V lost 3 bases to trimming and J lost 3 bases, with 14 bases between them. The germline V gene has CDR1 LGHDT and CDR2 YNNKEL (reference sequence). CDR3 coding DNA: TGTGCCAGCAGCCAGTCAGGGGCCGCGGACACCGGGGAGCTGTTTTTT. Its translation is CASSQSGAADTGELFF.

CDR3 sequence: CATSDFRGFTGELFF. The DNA for the CDR3 is TGTGCCACCAGTGATTTCCGGGGATTCACCGGGGAGCTGTTTTTT. V usage is TRBV24-1 and J usage is TRBJ2-2; a possible D gene is TRBD2 (5 bases). CDR1 is KGHDR, CDR2 SFDVKD, per germline. The V gene lost 1 base and the J gene lost 4 bases, with 9 bases spanning the gap. The CDR3 loop spans 15 amino acids.

V is TRBV7-2 and J is TRBJ1-2; 8 bases match TRBD1. The CDR3 runs 15 residues. Per the germline V gene, CDR1 is SGHTA and CDR2 is FQGNSA. With V trimmed by 2 bases and J by 4 bases, 6 bases remained unmatched. CDR3 coding DNA: TGTGCCAGCAGCTTAACAGGGGGTATTGTCTATGGCTACACCTTC. This codes for CASSLTGGIVYGYTF.

The rearrangement uses TRBV10-3 and TRBJ2-5, with D possibly matching TRBD2 (6 bases). The CDR3 runs to 13 residues. Germline V gives CDR1 ENHRY, CDR2 SYGVKD. Between the trimmed V and J ends, which lost 6 bases and 7 bases, there was a span of 15 bases. CDR3: CAIRESPGVTQYF. The CDR3 bases are TGTGCCATCAGAGAATCACCGGGAGTGACCCAGTACTTC.